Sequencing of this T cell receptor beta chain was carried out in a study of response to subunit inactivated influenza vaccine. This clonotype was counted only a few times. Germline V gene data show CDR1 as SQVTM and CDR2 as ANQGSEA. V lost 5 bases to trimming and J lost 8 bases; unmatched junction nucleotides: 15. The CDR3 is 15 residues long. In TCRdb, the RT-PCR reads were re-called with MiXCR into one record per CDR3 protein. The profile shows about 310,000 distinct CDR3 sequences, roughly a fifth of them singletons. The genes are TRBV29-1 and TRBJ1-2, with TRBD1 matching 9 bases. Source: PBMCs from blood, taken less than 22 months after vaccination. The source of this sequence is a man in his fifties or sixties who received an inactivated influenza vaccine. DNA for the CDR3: TGCAGCGTTAAGGGACAGGGCATAAGTAGGGAGGGCTACACCTTC. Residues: CSVKGQGISREGYTF. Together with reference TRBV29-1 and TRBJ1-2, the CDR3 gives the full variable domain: SAVISQKPSRDICQRGTSLTIQCQVDSQVTMMFWYRQQPGQSLTLIATANQGSEATYESGFVIDKFPISRPNLTFSTLTVSNMSPEDSSIYLCSVKGQGISREGYTFGSGTRLTVV.